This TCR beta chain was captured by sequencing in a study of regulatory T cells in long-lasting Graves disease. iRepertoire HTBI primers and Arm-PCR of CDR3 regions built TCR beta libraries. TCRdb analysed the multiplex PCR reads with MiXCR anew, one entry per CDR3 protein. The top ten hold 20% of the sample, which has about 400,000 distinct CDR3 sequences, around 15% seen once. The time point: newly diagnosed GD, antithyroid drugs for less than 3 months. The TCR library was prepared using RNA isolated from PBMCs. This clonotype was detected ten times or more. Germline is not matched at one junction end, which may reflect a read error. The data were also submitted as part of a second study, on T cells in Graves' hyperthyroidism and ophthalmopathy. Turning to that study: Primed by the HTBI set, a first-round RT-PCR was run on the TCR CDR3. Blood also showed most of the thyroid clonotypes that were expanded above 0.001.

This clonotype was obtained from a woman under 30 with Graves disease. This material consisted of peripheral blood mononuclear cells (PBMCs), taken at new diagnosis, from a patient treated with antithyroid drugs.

The CDR3 sequence: CASSTTGELFF. CDR3 sequence (DNA): TGTGCCAGCAGTACCACCGGGGAGCTGTTTTTT. The rearrangement uses TRBV5-1 and TRBJ2-2; the D is unclear. Germline V gene sequence: CDR1 SGHRS, CDR2 YFSETQ. This CDR3 comprises 11 residues.